One T cell receptor beta chain is described in this entry. TCRdb reprocessed the 5' RACE reads and stores each CDR3 protein as one record, lacking DNA. This table holds 500,000 to 700,000 distinct CDR3 sequences. This sample stems from a study of T cells expressing NK-cell markers. The CDR3 extends over 17 amino acids. Germline-derived CDR1 and CDR2 are SGHAT and FQNNGV. V and J are TRBV11-2 and TRBJ2-1; TCRdb indicates TRBD2, and absent DNA this call remains unverified. This sequence was found in a man younger than 30 in good health. Sequencing was carried out using blood T cells: a sorted CD56 or NKG2C T cell subset, CD4+ or CD8+ T cells, or bulk PBMC T cells (not recorded which). CDR3 residues: CASFAPTSGTSYNEQFF.